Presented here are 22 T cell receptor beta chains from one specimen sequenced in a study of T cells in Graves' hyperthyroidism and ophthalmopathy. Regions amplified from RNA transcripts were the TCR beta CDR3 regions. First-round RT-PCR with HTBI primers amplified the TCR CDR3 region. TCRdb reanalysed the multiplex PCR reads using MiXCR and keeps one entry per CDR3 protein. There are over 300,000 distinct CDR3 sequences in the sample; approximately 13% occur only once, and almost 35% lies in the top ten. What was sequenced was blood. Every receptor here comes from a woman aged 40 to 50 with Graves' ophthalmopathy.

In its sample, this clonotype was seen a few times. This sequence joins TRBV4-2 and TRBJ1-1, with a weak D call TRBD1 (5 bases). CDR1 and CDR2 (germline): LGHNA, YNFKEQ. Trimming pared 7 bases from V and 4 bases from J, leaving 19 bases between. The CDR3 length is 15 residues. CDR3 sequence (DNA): TGTGCCAGCATCCTCCAACGGGGGGGGGTCACTGAAGCTTTCTTT. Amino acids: CASILQRGGVTEAFF.

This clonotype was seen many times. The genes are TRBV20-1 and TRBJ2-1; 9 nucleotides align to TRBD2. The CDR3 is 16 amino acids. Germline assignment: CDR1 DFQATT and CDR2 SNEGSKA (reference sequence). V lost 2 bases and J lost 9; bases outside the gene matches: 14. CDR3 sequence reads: CSARPGLAPLHGEQFF. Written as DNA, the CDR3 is TGCAGTGCTAGACCGGGACTAGCCCCCTTACATGGTGAGCAGTTCTTC.

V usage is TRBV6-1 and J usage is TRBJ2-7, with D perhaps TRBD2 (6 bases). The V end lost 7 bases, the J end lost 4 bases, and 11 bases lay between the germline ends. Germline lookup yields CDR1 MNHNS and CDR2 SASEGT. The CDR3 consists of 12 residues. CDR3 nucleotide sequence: TGTGCCAGCATCGGAGGGTTATACGAGCAGTACTTC. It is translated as CASIGGLYEQYF.

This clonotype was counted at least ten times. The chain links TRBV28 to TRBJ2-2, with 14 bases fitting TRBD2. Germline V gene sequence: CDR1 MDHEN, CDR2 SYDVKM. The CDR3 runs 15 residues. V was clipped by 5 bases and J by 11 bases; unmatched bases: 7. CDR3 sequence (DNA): TGTGCCAGCAGTAGACTAGCGGGAGGGCCCAAAGAGCTGTTTTTT. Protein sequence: CASSRLAGGPKELFF.

The CDR3 here is CATNDRTSGYNEQFF. The DNA for the CDR3 is TGTGCCACCAATGACAGGACTAGCGGTTACAATGAGCAGTTCTTC. The chain employs TRBV24-1 and TRBJ2-1; 10 bases match TRBD2. Germline V gives CDR1 KGHDR, CDR2 SFDVKD. The length of the CDR3 is 15 residues. V lost 8 bases and J lost 4; bases outside the gene matches: 7.

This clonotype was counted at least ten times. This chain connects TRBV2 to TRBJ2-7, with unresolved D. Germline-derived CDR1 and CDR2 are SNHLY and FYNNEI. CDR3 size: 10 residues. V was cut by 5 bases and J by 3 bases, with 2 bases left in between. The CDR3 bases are TGTGCCAGCAGTCTCTACGAGCAGTACTTC. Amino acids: CASSLYEQYF.

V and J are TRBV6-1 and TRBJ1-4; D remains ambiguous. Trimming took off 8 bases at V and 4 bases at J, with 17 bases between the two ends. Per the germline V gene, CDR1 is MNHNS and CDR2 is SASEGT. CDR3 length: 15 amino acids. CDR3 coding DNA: TGTGCCAGCGGATGGGATTGGGCAGATAATGAAAAACTGTTTTTT. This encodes CASGWDWADNEKLFF.

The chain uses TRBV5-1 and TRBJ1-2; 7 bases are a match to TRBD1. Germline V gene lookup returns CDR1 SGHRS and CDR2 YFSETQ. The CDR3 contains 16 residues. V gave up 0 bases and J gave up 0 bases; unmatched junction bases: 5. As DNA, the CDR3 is TGCGCCAGCAGCTTGGCCTCCGGACAGGCTAACTATGGCTACACCTTC. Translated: CASSLASGQANYGYTF.

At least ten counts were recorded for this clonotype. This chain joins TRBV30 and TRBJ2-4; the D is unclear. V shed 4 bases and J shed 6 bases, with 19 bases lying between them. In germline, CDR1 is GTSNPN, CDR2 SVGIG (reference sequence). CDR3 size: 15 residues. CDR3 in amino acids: CAWTPIFLHGNIQYF. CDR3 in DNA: TGTGCCTGGACCCCCATTTTTTTGCACGGAAACATTCAGTACTTC.

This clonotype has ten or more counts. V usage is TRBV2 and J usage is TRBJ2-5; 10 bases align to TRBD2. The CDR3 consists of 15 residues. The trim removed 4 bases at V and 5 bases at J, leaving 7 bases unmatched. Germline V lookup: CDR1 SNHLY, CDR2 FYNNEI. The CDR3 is CASSGQRGGRETQYF. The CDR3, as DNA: TGTGCCAGCAGTGGTCAGCGGGGGGGCCGGGAGACCCAGTACTTC.

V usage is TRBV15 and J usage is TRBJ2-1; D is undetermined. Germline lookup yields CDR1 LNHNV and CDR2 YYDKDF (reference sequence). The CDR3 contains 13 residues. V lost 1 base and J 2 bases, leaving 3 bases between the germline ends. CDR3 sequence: CATSRAAYNEQFF. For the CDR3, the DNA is TGTGCCACCAGCAGAGCTGCCTACAATGAGCAGTTCTTC.

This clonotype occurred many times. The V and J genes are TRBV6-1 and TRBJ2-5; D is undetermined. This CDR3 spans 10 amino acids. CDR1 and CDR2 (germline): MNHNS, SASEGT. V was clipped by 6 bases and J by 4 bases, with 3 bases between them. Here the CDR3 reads CASRAETQYF. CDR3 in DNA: TGTGCCAGCAGGGCAGAGACCCAGTACTTC.

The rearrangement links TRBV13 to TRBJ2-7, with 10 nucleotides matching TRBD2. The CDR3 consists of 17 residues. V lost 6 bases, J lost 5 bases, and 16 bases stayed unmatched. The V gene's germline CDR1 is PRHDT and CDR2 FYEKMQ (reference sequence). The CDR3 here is CASSFPPRLAGVHEQYF. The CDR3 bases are TGTGCCAGCAGTTTCCCCCCCCGGCTAGCGGGAGTCCACGAGCAGTACTTC.

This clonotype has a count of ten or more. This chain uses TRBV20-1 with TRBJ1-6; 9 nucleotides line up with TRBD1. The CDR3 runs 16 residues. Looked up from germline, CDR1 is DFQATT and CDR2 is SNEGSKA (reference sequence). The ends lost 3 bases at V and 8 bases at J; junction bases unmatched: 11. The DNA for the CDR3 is TGCAGTGCTAGGAAGCCCGGGACAGGGATAGATTCACCCCTCCACTTT. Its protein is CSARKPGTGIDSPLHF.

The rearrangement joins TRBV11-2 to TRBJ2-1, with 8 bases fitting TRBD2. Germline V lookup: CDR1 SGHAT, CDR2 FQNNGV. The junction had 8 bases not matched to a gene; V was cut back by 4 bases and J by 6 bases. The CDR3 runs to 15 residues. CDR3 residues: CASSSWGLGGNEQFF. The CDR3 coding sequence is TGTGCCAGCAGCTCTTGGGGACTAGGGGGCAATGAGCAGTTCTTC.

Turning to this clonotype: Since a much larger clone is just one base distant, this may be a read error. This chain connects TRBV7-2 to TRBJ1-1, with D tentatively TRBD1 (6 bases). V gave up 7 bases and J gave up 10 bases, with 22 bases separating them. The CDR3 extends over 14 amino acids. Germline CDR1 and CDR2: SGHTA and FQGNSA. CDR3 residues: CASNPGTPPQRAFF. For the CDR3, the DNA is TGTGCCAGCAACCCAGGGACACCGCCCCAGAGAGCTTTCTTT. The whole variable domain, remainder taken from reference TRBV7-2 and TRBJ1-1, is GAGVSQSPSNKVTEKGKDVELRCDPISGHTALYWYRQSLGQGLEFLIYFQGNSAPDKSGLPSDRFSAERTGGSVSTLTIQRTQQEDSAVYLCASNPGTPPQRAFFGQGTRLTVV.

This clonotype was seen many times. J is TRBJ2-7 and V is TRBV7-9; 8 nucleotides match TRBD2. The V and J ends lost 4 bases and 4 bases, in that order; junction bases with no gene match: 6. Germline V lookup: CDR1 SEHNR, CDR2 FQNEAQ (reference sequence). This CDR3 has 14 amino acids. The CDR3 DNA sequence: TGTGCCAGCAGCTCCTCGGGGGGGTGGTACGAGCAGTACTTC. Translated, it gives CASSSSGGWYEQYF. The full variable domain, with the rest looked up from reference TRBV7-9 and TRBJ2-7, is DTGVSQNPRHKITKRGQNVTFRCDPISEHNRLYWYRQTLGQGPEFLTYFQNEAQLEKSRLLSDRFSAERPKGSFSTLEIQRTEQGDSAMYLCASSSSGGWYEQYFGPGTRLTVT.

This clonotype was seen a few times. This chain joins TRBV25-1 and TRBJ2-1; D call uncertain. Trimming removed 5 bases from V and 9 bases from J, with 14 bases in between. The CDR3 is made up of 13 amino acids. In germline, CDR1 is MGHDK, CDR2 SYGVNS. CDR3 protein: CASSPRKPGEQFF. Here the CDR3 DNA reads TGTGCCAGCAGTCCAAGGAAGCCCGGTGAGCAGTTCTTC.

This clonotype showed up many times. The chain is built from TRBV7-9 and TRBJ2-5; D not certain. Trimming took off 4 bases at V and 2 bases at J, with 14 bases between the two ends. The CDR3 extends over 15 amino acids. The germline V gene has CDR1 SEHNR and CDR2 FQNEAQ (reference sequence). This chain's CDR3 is CASSSEPRRQETQYF. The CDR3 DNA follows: TGTGCCAGCAGCTCCGAACCCCGACGGCAAGAGACCCAGTACTTC.

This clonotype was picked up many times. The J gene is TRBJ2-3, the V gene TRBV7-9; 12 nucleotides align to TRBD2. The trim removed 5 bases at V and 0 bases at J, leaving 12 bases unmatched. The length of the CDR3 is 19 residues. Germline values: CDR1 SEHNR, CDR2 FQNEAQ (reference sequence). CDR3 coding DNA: TGTGCCAGCAGCACCCGGACTAGCGGGAAACCTTCTAGCACAGATACGCAGTATTTT. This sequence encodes CASSTRTSGKPSSTDTQYF.

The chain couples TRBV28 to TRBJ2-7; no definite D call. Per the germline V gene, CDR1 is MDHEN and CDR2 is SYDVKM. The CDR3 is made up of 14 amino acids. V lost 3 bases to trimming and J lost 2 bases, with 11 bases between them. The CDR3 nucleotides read TGTGCCAGCAGTTTGTCCAGATCAACCTACGAGCAGTACTTC. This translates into CASSLSRSTYEQYF.

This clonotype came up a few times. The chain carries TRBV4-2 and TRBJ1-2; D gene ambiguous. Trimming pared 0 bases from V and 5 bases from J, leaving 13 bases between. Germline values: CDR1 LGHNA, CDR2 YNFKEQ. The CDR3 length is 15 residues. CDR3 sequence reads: CASSQDLSPGYGYTF. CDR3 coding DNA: TGTGCCAGCAGCCAAGATCTGTCCCCGGGATATGGCTACACCTTC.